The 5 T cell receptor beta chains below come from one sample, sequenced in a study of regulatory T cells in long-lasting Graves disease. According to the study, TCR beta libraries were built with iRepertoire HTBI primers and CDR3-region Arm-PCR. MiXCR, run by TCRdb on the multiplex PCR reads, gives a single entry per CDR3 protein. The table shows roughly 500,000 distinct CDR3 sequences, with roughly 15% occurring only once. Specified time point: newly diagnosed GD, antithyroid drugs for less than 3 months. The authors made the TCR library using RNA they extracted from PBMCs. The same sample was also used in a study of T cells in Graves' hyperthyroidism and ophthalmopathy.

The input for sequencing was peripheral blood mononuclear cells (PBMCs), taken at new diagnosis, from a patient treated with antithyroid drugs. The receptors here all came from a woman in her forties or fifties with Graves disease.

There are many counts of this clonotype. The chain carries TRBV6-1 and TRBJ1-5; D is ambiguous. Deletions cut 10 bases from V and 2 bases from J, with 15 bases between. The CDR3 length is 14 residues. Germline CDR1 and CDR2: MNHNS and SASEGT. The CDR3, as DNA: TGTGCCATACAACAGAGCTGGGGCAATCAGCCCCAGCATTTT. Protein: CAIQQSWGNQPQHF.

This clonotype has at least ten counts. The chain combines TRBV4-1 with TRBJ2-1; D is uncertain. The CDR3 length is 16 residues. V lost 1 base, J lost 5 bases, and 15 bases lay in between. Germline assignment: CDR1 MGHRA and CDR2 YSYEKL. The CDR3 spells CASSQVLRKDHNEQFF. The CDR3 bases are TGCGCCAGCAGCCAAGTTCTGCGGAAAGATCACAATGAGCAGTTCTTC.

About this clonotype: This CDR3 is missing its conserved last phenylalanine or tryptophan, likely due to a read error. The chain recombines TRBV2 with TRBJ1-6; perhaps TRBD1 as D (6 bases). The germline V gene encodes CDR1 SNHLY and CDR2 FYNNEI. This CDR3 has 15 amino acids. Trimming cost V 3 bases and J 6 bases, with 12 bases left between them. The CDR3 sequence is CASSDLTGPNSPLHL. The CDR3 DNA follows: TGTGCCAGCAGTGATCTTACAGGGCCTAATTCACCCCTCCACCTT.

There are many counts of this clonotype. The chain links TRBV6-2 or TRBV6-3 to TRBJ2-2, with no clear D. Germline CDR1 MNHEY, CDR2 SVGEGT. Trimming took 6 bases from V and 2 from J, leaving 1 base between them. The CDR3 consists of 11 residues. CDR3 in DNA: TGTGCCAGCAGCAACACCGGGGAGCTGTTTTTT. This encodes CASSNTGELFF.

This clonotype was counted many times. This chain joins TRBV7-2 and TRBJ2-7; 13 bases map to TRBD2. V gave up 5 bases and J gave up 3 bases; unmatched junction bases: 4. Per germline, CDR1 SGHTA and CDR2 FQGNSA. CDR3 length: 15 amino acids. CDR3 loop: CASSPRTSGSYEQYF. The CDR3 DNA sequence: TGTGCCAGCAGCCCTAGGACTAGCGGGAGCTACGAGCAGTACTTC.